Below are 5 T cell receptor beta chains sequenced from a single sample in a study of tumour-infiltrating T cells in Burkitt lymphoma. Repertoires were generated with immunoSEQ multiplex PCR, while TCRdb's copy carries only in-frame clones and drops some. The sample shows 400 to 550 clones, 40% to 55% of them seen only once. Sequenced input: tumor tissue. The source is a human donor with Burkitt lymphoma.

This chain uses TRBV4-1 with TRBJ1-1; weak D call: TRBD1 (5 bases). This CDR3 is 13 amino acids long. Per germline, CDR1 MGHRA and CDR2 YSYEKL. V lost 1 base and J lost 10, with 13 bases in between. The CDR3 DNA follows: TGCGCCAGCAGCCAAGTCCAGGGCTGGGGAGCTTTCTTT. It yields the protein CASSQVQGWGAFF.

V usage is TRBV5-6 and J usage is TRBJ1-1; tentative D call: TRBD1 (5 bases). The germline V gene has CDR1 SGHDT and CDR2 YYEEEE. V gave up 3 bases and J gave up 11 bases, with 20 bases separating them. CDR3 size: 14 residues. In nucleotides, the CDR3 is TGTGCCAGCAGCTCCCCGGGAGGGGCCATTGGGGCTTTCTTT. Translating gives CASSSPGGAIGAFF.

This clone was found a few times. The rearrangement links TRBV12-5 to TRBJ2-6, with D maybe TRBD1 (5 bases). The CDR3 has 17 residues. With 5 bases removed from V and 5 bases from J, the gap between germline ends came to 19 bases. Germline assignment: CDR1 LGHNT and CDR2 FRNRAP. The CDR3: CASGQNSGQSRANVLTF. CDR3 nucleotide sequence: TGTGCTAGTGGTCAGAACTCAGGACAAAGTCGGGCCAACGTCCTGACTTTC.

The genes are TRBV9 and TRBJ1-1; possibly TRBD1 for D (5 bases). CDR1 is SGDLS and CDR2 is YYNGEE in the germline V gene. The ends were cut back, 2 bases at V and 7 bases at J, with 15 bases in the middle. The CDR3 is made up of 14 amino acids. The CDR3 DNA is TGTGCCAGCAGCGTCGGAACGGGGCAAGGTGAAGCTTTCTTT. Protein sequence: CASSVGTGQGEAFF.

The rearrangement links TRBV29-1 to TRBJ1-1; perhaps TRBD1 as D (5 bases). Looked up from germline, CDR1 is SQVTM and CDR2 is ANQGSEA. The V and J ends lost 3 bases and 6 bases respectively, with 17 bases between them. The CDR3 is 14 amino acids. CDR3 DNA sequence: TGCAGCGTTGAGCGGGACCGTGGAGCACCTGAAGCTTTCTTT. Translated, it gives CSVERDRGAPEAFF.